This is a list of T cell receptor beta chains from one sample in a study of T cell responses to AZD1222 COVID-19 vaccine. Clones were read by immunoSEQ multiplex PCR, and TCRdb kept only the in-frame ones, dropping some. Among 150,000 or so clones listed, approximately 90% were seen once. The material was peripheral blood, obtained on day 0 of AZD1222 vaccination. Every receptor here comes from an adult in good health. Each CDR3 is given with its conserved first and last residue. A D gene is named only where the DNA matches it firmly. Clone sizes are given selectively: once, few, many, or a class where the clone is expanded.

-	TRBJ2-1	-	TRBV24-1	TGTGCCACCAGTGAGGCGATCCGGGACTCCATTAGGAATGAGCAGTTCTTC	CATSEAIRDSIRNEQFF
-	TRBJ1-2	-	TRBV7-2	TGTGCCAGCAGCTCCCCCAGCGTTTCGGGAGGCTACACCTTC	CASSSPSVSGGYTF
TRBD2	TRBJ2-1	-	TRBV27	TGTGCCAGCAGTTTATCCGCGGGGCTAGCGGGCTACAATGAGCAGTTCTTC	CASSLSAGLAGYNEQFF
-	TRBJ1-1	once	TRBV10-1	TGCGCCAGCAGTGTTACAGGAAGGGACACTGAAGCTTTCTTT	CASSVTGRDTEAFF
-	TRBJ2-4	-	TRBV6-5	TGTGCCAGCAGATACGACAGAGCAATAGCCAAAAACATTCAGTACTTC	CASRYDRAIAKNIQYF
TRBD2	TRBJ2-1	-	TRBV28	TGTGCCAGCAGTTCCCTGGGAGGGGCGTACTCCAATGAGCAGTTCTTC	CASSSLGGAYSNEQFF
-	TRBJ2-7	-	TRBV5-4	TGTGCCAGCAGCTTGCAGGGAGCCTACGAGCAGTACTTC	CASSLQGAYEQYF
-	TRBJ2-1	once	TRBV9	TGTGCCAGCAGCGGGTACAGGGAAAATGAGCAGTTCTTC	CASSGYRENEQFF
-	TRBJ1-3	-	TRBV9	TGTGCCAGCAGCGTCGGCGGAAACACCATATATTTT	CASSVGGNTIYF
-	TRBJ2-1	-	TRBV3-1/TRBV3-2	TGTGCCAGCAGCCAAGAGATCGGGAATGAGCAGTTCTTC	CASSQEIGNEQFF
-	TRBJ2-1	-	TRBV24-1	TGTGCCACCAGTGATTTTCGGGGTCACAATGAGCAGTTCTTC	CATSDFRGHNEQFF
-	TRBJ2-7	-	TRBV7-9	TGTGCCAGCAGCCGGGACATCTACGAGCAGTACTTC	CASSRDIYEQYF
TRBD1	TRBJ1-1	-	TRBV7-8	TGTGCCAGCAGCTTCGGGACAGGAGTTGAAGCTTTCTTT	CASSFGTGVEAFF
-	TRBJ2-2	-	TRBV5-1	TGCGCCAGCAGCTCACAGGGCACCGGGGAGCTGTTTTTT	CASSSQGTGELFF
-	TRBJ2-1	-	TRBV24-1	TGTGCCACCAGTGAACCCAACACTAGTCCCCATGAGCAGTTCTTC	CATSEPNTSPHEQFF
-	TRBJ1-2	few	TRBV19	TGTGCCAGTAGTATAACCGGGGGTGGAGGCTACACCTTC	CASSITGGGGYTF
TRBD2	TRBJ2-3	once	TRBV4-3	TGCGCCAGCAGCCAAAACTCAGCGGGAGTCAGAGATACGCAGTATTTT	CASSQNSAGVRDTQYF
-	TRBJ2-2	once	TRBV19	TGTGCCAGTAAAAAGGGAACCGGGGAGCTGTTTTTT	CASKKGTGELFF
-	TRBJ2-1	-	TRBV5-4	TGTGCCAGCAGCTTGGCCGTCTCAGGCCGAGGAGTAGGGAATGAGCAGTTCTTC	CASSLAVSGRGVGNEQFF
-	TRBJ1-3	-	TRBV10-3	TGTGCCATCAGCATCACCGGTGGGGGGACTGGAAACACCATATATTTT	CAISITGGGTGNTIYF
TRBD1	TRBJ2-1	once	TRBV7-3	TGTGCCAGCAGCTTGGGACAGTACAATGAGCAGTTCTTC	CASSLGQYNEQFF
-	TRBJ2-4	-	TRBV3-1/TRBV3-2	TGTGCCAGCAGCCAAGATGGAGGAAGAGCCAAAAACATTCAGTACTTC	CASSQDGGRAKNIQYF